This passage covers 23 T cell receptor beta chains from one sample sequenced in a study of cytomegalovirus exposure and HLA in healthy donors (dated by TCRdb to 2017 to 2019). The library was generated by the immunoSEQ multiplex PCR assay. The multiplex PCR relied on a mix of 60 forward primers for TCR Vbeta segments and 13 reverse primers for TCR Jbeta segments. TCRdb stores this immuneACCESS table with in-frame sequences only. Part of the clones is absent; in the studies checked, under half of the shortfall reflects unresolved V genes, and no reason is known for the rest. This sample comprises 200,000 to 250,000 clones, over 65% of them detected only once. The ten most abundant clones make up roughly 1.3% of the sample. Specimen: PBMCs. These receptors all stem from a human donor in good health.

The CDR3 here is CASSDSDYSNQPQHF. The CDR3 DNA reads TGTGCCAGCAGTGATTCTGACTATAGCAATCAGCCCCAGCATTTT. V and J are TRBV2 and TRBJ1-5; D not resolved. The V and J ends lost 3 bases and 0 bases respectively, with 9 bases between them. Germline loops: CDR1 SNHLY, CDR2 FYNNEI. The CDR3 consists of 15 residues.

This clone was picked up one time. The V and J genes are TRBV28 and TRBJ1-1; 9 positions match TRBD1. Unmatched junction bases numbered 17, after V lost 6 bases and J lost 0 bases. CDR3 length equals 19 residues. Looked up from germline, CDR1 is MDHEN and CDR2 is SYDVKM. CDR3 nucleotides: TGTGCCAGCAGCCCCCTCTCCGGGACAGGGACCTCCCTGAACACTGAAGCTTTCTTT. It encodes CASSPLSGTGTSLNTEAFF.

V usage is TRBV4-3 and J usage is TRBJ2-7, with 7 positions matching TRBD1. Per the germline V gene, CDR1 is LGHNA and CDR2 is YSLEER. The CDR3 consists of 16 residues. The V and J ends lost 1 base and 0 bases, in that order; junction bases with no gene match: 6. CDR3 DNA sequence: TGCGCCAGCAGCCAAGGAGGGAGACAGGGCTCCTACGAGCAGTACTTC. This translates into CASSQGGRQGSYEQYF.

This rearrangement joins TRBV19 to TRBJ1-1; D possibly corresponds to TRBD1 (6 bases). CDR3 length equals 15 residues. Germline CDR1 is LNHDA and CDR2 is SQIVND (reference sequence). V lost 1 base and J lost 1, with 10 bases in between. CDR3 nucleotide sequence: TGTGCCAGTAGTATAGGAGGGGACACGAACACTGAAGCTTTCTTT. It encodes CASSIGGDTNTEAFF.

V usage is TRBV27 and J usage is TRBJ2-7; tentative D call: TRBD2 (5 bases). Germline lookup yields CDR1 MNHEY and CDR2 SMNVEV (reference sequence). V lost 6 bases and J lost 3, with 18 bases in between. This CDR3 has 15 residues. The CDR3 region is CASRSGSREVYEQYF. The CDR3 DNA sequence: TGTGCCAGCAGATCCGGTAGTCGGGAAGTCTACGAGCAGTACTTC.

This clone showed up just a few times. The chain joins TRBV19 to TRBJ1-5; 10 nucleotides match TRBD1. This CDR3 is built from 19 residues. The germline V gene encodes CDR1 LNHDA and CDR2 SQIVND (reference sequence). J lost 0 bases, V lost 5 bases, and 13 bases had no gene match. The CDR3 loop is CASSAPGQGSLYSNQPQHF. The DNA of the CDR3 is TGTGCCAGTAGTGCTCCGGGACAGGGGTCGTTATATAGCAATCAGCCCCAGCATTTT.

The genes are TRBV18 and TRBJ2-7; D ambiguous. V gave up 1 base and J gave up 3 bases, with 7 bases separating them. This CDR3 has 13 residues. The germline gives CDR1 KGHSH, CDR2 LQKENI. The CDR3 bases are TGTGCCAGCTCACCACGGCAGGACTACGAGCAGTACTTC. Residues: CASSPRQDYEQYF.

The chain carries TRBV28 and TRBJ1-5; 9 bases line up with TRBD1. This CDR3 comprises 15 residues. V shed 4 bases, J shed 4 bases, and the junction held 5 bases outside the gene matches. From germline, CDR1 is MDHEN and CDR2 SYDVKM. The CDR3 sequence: CASSSGQGRNQPQHF. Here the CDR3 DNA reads TGTGCCAGCAGTTCCGGACAGGGGAGGAATCAGCCCCAGCATTTT. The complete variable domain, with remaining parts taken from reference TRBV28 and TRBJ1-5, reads DVKVTQSSRYLVKRTGEKVFLECVQDMDHENMFWYRQDPGLGLRLIYFSYDVKMKEKGDIPEGYSVSREKKERFSLILESASTNQTSMYLCASSSGQGRNQPQHFGDGTRLSIL.

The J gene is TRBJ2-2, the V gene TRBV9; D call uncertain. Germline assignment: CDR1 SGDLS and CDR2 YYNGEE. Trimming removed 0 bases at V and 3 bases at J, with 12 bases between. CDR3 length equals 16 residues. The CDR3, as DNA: TGTGCCAGCAGCGTAGACCCAACTCCATACACCGGGGAGCTGTTTTTT. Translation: CASSVDPTPYTGELFF.

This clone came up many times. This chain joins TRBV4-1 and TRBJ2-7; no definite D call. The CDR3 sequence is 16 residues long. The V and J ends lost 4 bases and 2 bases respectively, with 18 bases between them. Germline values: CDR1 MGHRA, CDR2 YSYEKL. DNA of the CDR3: TGCGCCAGCAGCCTCCTGCCGGGTCTAGAAACCTACGAGCAGTACTTC. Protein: CASSLLPGLETYEQYF.

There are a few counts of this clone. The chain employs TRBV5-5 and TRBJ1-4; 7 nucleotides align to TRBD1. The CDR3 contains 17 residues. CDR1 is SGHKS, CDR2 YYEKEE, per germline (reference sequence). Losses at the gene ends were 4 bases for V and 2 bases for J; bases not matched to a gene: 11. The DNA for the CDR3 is TGTGCCAGCAGCCATCGCCGGGACAGTACCACTAATGAAAAACTGTTTTTT. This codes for CASSHRRDSTTNEKLFF.

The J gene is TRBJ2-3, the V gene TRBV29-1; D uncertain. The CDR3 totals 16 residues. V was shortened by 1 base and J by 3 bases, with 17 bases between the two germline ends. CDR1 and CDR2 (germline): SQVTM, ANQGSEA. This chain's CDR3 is CSVEGLRRGGTDTQYF. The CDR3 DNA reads TGCAGCGTTGAAGGGTTGCGGCGCGGCGGTACAGATACGCAGTATTTT.

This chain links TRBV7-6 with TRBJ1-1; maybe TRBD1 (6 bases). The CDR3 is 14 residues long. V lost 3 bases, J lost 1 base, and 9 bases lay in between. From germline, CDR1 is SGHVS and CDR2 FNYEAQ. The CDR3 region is CASSFPDRNTEAFF. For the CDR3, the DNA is TGTGCCAGCAGCTTCCCGGACAGGAACACTGAAGCTTTCTTT. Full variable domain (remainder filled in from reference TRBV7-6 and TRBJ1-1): GAGVSQSPRYKVTKRGQDVALRCDPISGHVSLYWYRQALGQGPEFLTYFNYEAQQDKSGLPNDRFSAERPEGSISTLTIQRTEQRDSAMYRCASSFPDRNTEAFFGQGTRLTVV.

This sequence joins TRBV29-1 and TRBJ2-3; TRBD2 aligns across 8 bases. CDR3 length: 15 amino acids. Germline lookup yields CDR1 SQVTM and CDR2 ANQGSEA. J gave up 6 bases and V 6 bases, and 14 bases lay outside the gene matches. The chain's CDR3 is CSVRSGGRALDTQYF. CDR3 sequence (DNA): TGCAGCGTCAGGTCGGGGGGGAGGGCCTTGGATACGCAGTATTTT.

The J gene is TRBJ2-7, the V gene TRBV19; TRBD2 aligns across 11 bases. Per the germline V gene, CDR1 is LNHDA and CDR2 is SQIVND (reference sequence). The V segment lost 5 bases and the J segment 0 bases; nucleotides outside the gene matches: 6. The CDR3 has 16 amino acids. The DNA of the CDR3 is TGTGCCAGTAGTGTTACTAGCGGGAGCTTCTCCTACGAGCAGTACTTC. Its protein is CASSVTSGSFSYEQYF.

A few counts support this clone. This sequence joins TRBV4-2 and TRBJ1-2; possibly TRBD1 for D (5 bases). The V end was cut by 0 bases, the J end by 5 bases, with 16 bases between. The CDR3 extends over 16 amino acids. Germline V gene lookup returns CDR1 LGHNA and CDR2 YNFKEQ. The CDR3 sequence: CASSQDLRGGGYGYTF. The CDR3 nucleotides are TGTGCCAGCAGCCAAGATCTTAGGGGTGGTGGGTATGGCTACACCTTC.

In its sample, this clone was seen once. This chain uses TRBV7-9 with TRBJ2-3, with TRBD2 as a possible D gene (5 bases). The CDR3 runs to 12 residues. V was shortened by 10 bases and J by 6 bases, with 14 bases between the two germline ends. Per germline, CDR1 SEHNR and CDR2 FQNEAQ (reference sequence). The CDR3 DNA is TGTGCCACCGGCCCGGAGGCCGATACGCAGTATTTT. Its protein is CATGPEADTQYF. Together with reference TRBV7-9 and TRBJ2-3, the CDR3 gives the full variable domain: DTGVSQNPRHKITKRGQNVTFRCDPISEHNRLYWYRQTLGQGPEFLTYFQNEAQLEKSRLLSDRFSAERPKGSFSTLEIQRTEQGDSAMYLCATGPEADTQYFGPGTRLTVL.

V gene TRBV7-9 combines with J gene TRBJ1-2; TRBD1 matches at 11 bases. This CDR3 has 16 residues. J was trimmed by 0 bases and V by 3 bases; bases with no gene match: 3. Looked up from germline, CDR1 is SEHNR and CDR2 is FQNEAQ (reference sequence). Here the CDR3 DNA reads TGTGCCAGCAGCTTGGGACAGGGGGGGACTAACTATGGCTACACCTTC. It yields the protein CASSLGQGGTNYGYTF.

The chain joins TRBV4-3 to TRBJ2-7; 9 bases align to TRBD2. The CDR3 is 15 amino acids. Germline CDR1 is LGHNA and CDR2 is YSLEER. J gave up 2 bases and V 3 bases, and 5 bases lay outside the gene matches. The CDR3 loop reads CASSQMTSGTYEQYF. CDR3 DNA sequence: TGCGCCAGCAGCCAGATGACTAGCGGAACCTACGAGCAGTACTTC.

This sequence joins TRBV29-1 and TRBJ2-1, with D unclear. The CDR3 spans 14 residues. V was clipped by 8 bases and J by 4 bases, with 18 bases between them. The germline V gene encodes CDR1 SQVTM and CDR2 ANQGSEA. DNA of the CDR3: TGCAGCCTGTTGAAACCTGACTCTTACAATGAGCAGTTCTTC. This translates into CSLLKPDSYNEQFF.

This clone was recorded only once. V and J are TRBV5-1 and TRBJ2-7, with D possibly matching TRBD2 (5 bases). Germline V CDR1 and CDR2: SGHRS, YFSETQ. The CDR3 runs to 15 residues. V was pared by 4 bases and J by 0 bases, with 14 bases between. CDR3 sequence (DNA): TGCGCCAGCAGCCCCCGCGAGGGTAGCTCCTACGAGCAGTACTTC. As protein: CASSPREGSSYEQYF. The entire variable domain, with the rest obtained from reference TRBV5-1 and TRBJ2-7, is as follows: KAGVTQTPRYLIKTRGQQVTLSCSPISGHRSVSWYQQTPGQGLQFLFEYFSETQRNKGNFPGRFSGRQFSNSRSEMNVSTLELGDSALYLCASSPREGSSYEQYFGPGTRLTVT.

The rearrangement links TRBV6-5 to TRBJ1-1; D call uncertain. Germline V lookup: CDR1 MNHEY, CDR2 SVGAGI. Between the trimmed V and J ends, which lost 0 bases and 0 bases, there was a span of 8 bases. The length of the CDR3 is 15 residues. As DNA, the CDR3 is TGTGCCAGCAGTTACTCGGAGTCCATGAACACTGAAGCTTTCTTT. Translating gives CASSYSESMNTEAFF.

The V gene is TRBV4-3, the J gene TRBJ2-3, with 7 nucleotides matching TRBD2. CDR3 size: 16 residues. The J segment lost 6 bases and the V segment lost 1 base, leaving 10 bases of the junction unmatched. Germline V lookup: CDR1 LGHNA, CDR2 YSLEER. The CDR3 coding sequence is TGCGCCAGCAGCCAAGCTTCGGGGGGAGGGGTGGATACGCAGTATTTT. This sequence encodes CASSQASGGGVDTQYF.